Given below is one T cell receptor (beta chain) in context. Its antigen is not yet known. No base quality information exists; no much larger clone differs at one position. The CDR3 regions of human TCRbeta chains were subjected to immunosequencing. Under the source paper's analysis protocol: Repertoire TCRs were matched against a reference library of SARS-CoV-2-specific TCRs generated with the MIRA antigen-specificity platform. Breadth meant the fraction of unique TCRs that were SARS-CoV-2-associated, whereas depth meant the fraction of total T cells that were SARS-CoV-2-associated. Using the MIRA data, each spike-specific TCR was assigned both to the spike region to which the TCR was reactive and to a CD4 or CD8 class. Log10-transformed breadth and depth values were compared by one-way ANOVA with Sidak's multiple comparisons tests. TCRdb stores this immuneACCESS table with in-frame sequences only. Part of the clones is absent; in the studies checked, under half of the shortfall reflects unresolved V genes, and no reason is known for the rest. That table is the source of V, J and clone size, and D and trimming were worked out from the DNA. Counted in this sample were roughly 130,000 clones; about 93% of them appeared once. Around 7% of the sample goes to the ten largest clones.

This sample is part of a study of T cell responses to AZD1222 COVID-19 vaccine (TCRdb year 2021). For the study in its entirety: Because spike-specific TCR depth and breadth did not differ between the two schedules, AZD1222 recipients who got a second dose at roughly 4 weeks were pooled with those who got a second dose at roughly 12 weeks. TCR sequencing covered roughly 230 trial participants: 200 to 220 given two doses of AZD1222 and around 25 given two doses of MenACWY control vaccine. Enrollment into the trials was organized by age into subgroups of 18-55, 56-69 and 70-plus years, and those subgroups contained approximately 150, 30 and 60 TCR-sequenced participants, respectively.

Sample time point, as interpreted from the label and publication: baseline before first vaccination. Vaccinee samples were obtained from the UK trials COV001 and COV002, which included a single-blind randomized controlled phase 2/3 trial of AZD1222 (ChAdOx1 nCoV-19) in healthy adults. For TCRbeta chain sequencing, PBMC samples were collected from trial participants at day 0 and at day 28 after the second dose. The study at large found these results: Because no day 14 peak-response samples were available, repertoires were characterized only after the peak T cell response. Only five to seven AZD1222 recipients were SARS-CoV-2 seropositive at baseline, limiting conclusions about previously exposed vaccinees. The 56-69-year group was small, and its depth increase did not reach significance, likely because of low power. Reportedly, close to half of the unique spike-specific TCRs recognized epitopes lying outside the regions that are mutated in the B.1.351 and B.1.1.7 variants. The vaccine-associated CD4 TCRs covered the entire spike protein, and the dominant responses fell in regions 160-218 and 743-854. A significant rise in spike-specific TCR breadth and depth was observed after two AZD1222 doses relative to day 0 and relative to MenACWY recipients. Participants were mostly white British, with more females than males. The authors suggested clonal diversity may have been underestimated.

The TCR comes from an adult in good health. This specimen was peripheral blood, taken on day 0 of AZD1222 vaccination.

The CDR3 protein sequence reads: CTSSPCPRDVQNTEAFF. The DNA sequence follows: TGCACCAGCAGCCCCTGCCCCAGGGACGTCCAGAACACTGAAGCTTTCTTT. The chain links TRBV1 with TRBJ1-1. TRBV1 is deemed a pseudogene. The CDR3 runs 17 amino acids, cysteine and phenylalanine included. CDR3 DNA only is kept here, 51 bases in frame from base 1.